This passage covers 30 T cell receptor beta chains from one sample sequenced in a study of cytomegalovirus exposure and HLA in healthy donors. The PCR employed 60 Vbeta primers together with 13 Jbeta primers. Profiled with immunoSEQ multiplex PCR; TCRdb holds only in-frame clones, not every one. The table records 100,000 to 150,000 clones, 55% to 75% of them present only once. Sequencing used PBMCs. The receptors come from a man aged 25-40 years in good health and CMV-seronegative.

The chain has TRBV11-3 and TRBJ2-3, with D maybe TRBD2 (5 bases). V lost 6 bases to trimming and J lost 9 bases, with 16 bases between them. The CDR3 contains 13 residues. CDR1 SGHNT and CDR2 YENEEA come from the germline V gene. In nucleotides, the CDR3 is TGTGCCAGCAGTCGATTCCTTTCGGGAACGCAGTATTTT. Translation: CASSRFLSGTQYF.

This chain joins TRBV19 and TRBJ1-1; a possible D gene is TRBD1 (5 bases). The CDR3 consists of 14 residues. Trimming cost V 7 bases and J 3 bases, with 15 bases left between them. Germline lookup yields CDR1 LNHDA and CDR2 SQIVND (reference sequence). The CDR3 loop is CASKGRGGYTEAFF. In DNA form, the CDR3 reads TGTGCCAGTAAAGGCCGTGGGGGGTACACTGAAGCTTTCTTT. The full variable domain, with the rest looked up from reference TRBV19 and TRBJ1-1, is DGGITQSPKYLFRKEGQNVTLSCEQNLNHDAMYWYRQDPGQGLRLIYYSQIVNDFQKGDIAEGYSVSREKKESFPLTVTSAQKNPTAFYLCASKGRGGYTEAFFGQGTRLTVV.

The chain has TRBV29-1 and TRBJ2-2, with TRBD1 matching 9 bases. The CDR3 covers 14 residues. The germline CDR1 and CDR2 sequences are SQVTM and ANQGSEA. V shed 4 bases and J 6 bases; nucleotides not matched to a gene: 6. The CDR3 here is CSVVIQGAAGELFF. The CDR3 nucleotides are TGCAGCGTTGTGATACAGGGGGCGGCCGGGGAGCTGTTTTTT.

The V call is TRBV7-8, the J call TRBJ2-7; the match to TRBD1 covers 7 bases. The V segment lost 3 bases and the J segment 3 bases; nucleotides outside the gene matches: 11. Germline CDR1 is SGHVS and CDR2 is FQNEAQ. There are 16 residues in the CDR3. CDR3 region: CASSFTGAYGDYEQYF. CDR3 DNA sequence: TGTGCCAGCAGCTTTACAGGGGCCTACGGAGACTACGAGCAGTACTTC.

The CDR3 region has the DNA TGTGCCAGCAGTGGTAACGGCGGGGAGCTGTTTTTT. Translating it yields CASSGNGGELFF. The chain combines TRBV6-4 with TRBJ2-2; D is ambiguous. Germline values: CDR1 MRHNA, CDR2 SNTAGT. The CDR3 covers 12 residues. V lost 4 bases, J lost 7 bases, and 7 bases lay in between.

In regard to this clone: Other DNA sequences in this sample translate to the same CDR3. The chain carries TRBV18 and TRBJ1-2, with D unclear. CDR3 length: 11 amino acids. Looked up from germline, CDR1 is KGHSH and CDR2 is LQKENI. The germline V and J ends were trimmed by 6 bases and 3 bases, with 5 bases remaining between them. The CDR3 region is CASSLDYGYTF. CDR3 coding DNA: TGTGCCAGCTCCCTCGACTATGGCTACACCTTC.

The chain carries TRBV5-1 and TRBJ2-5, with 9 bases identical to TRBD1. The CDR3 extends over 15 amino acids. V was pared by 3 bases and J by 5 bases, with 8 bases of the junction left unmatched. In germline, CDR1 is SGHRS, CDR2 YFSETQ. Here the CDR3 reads CASSSAGTGLETQYF. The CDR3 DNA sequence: TGCGCCAGCAGCTCGGCGGGGACAGGGTTGGAGACCCAGTACTTC.

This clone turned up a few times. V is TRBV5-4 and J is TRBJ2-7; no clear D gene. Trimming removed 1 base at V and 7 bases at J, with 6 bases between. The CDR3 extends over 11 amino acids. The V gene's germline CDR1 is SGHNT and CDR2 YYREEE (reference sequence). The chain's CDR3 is CASSLLGEQYF. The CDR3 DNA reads TGTGCCAGCAGCTTGCTCGGGGAGCAGTACTTC.

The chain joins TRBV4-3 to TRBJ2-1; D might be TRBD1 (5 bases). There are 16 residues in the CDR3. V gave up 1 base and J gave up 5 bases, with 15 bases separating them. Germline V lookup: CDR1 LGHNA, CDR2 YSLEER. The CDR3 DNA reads TGCGCCAGCAGCCAAGGAGTGGGCAGGGCAAACAATGAGCAGTTCTTC. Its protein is CASSQGVGRANNEQFF.

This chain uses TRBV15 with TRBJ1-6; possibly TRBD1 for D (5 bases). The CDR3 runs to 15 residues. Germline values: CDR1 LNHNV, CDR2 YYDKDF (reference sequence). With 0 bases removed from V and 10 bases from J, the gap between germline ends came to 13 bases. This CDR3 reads CATSRDRGVESPLHF. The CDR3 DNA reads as TGTGCCACCAGCAGAGATCGGGGGGTGGAGTCACCCCTCCACTTT.

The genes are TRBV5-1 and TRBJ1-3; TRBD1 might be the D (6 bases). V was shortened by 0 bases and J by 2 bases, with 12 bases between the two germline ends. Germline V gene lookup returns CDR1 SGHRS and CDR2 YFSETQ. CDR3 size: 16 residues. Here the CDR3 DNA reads TGCGCCAGCAGCTTGGGGCCGCGACAGGCTGGAAACACCATATATTTT. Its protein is CASSLGPRQAGNTIYF.

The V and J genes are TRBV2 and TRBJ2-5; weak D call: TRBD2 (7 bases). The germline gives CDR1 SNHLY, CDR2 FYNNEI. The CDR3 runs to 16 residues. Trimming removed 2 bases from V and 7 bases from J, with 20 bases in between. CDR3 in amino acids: CASSESGGGGPPTQYF. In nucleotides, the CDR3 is TGTGCCAGCAGTGAATCGGGTGGGGGGGGCCCTCCGACCCAGTACTTC.

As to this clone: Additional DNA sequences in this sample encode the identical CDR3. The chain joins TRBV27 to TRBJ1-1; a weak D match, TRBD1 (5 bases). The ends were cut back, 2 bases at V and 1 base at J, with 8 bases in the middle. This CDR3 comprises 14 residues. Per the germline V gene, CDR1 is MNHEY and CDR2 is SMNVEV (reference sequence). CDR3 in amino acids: CASSLVGGNTEAFF. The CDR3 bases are TGTGCCAGCAGTTTAGTGGGGGGGAACACTGAAGCTTTCTTT.

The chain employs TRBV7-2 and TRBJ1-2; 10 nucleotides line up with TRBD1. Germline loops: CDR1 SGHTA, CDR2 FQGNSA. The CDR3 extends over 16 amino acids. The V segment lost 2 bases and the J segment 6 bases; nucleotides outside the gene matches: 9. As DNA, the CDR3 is TGTGCCAGCAGCTTACCCCCGGGACAGGGGATTGATGGCTACACCTTC. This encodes CASSLPPGQGIDGYTF.

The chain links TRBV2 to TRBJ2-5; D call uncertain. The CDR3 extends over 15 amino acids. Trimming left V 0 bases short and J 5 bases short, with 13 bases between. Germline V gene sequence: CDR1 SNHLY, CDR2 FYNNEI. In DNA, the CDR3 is TGTGCCAGCAGTGAAGCAACCGCCTTTGAGGAGACCCAGTACTTC. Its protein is CASSEATAFEETQYF.

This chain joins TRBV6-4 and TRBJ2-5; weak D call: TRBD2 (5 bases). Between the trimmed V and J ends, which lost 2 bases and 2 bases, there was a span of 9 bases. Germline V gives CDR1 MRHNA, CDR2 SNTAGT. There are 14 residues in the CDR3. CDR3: CASSDRGRQETQYF. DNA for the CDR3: TGTGCCAGCAGTGACAGAGGGCGGCAAGAGACCCAGTACTTC.

CDR3 sequence reads: CASRIGEGQQETQYF. The CDR3 nucleotides are TGCGCCAGCAGAATAGGTGAGGGACAGCAAGAGACCCAGTACTTC. This chain connects TRBV10-2 to TRBJ2-5, with 7 nucleotides matching TRBD1. The V gene end was trimmed by 6 bases and the J gene end by 2 bases; junction bases not matched to a gene: 9. The CDR3 consists of 15 residues. In germline, CDR1 is WSHSY, CDR2 SAAADI.

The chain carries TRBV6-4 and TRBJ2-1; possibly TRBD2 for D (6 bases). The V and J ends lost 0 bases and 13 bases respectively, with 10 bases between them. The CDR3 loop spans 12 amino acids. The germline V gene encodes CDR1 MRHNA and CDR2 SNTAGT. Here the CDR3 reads CASSDSSGPQFF. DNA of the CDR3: TGTGCCAGCAGTGACTCAAGCGGGCCCCAGTTCTTC.

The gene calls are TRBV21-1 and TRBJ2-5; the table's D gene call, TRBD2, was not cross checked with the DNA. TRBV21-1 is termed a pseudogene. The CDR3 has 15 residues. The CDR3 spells CASSKHGGAKETQYF. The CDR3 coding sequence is TGTGCCAGCAGCAAACACGGGGGGGCAAAAGAGACCCAGTACTTC.

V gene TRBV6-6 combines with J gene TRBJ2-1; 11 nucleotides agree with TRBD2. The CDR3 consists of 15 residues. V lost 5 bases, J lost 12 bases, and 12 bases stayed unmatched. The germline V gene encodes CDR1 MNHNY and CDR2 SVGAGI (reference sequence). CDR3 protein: CASSPSIAGGPPQFF. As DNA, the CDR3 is TGTGCCAGCAGTCCCTCAATAGCGGGGGGGCCCCCGCAGTTCTTC.

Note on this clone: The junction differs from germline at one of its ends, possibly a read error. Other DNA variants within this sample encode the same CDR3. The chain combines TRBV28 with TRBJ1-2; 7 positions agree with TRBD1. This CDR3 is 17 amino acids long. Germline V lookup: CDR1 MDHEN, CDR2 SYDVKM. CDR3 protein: CASSLSPRTGIVMGYTF. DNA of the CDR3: TGTGCCAGTAGTTTATCTCCCCGGACAGGAATAGTCATGGGCTACACCTTC.

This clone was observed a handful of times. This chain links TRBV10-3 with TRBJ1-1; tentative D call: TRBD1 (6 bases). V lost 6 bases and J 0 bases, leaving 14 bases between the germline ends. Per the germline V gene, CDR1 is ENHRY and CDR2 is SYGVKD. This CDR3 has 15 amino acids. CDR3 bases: TGTGCCATCAGGTCTCAGGGACAAGTGAACACTGAAGCTTTCTTT. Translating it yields CAIRSQGQVNTEAFF.

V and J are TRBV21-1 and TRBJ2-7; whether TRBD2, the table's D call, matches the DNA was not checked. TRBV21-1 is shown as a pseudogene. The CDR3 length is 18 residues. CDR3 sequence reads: CASSKALSTSGDRYEQYF. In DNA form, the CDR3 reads TGTGCCAGCAGCAAAGCGCTTTCGACTAGCGGGGACCGCTACGAGCAGTACTTC.

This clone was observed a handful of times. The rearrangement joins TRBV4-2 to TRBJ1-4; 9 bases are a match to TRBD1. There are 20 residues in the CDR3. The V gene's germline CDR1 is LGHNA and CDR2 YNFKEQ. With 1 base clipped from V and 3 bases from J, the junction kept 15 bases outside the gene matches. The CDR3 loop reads CASSQGSGQGFPDPNEKLFF. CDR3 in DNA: TGTGCCAGCAGCCAAGGATCGGGACAGGGTTTCCCCGATCCTAATGAAAAACTGTTTTTT.

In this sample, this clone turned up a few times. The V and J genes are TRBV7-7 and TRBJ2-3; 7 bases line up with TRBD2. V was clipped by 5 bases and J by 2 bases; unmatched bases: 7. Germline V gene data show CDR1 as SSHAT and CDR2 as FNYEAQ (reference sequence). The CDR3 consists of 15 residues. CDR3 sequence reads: CASSLWGGPTDTQYF. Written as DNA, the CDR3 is TGTGCCAGCAGCCTCTGGGGGGGACCCACAGATACGCAGTATTTT.

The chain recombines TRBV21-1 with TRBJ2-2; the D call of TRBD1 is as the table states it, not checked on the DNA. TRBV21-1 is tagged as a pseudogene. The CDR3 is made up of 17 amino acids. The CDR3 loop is CASSKGSGTGIAGELFF. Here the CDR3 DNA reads TGTGCCAGCAGCAAAGGCTCCGGGACAGGGATCGCCGGGGAGCTGTTTTTT.

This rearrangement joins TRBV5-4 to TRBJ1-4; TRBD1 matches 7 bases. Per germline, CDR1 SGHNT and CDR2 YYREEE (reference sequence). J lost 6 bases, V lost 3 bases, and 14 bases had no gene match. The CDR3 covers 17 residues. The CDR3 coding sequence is TGTGCCAGCAGCTGGGCCGGGAGGGGGACAGAAGATGAAAAACTGTTTTTT. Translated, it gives CASSWAGRGTEDEKLFF.

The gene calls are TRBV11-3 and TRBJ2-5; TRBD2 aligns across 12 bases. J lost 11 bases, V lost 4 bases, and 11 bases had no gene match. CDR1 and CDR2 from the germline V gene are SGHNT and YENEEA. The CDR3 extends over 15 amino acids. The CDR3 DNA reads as TGTGCCAGCAGCTCCACTAGCGGGGGGCAAGGTGAGCAGTACTTC. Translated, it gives CASSSTSGGQGEQYF.

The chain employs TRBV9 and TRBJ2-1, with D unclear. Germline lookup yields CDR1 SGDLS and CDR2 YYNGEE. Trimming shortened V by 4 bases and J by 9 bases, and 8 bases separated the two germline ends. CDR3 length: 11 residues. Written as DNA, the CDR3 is TGTGCCAGCAGCTCCCCAGGTGAGCAGTTCTTC. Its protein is CASSSPGEQFF.

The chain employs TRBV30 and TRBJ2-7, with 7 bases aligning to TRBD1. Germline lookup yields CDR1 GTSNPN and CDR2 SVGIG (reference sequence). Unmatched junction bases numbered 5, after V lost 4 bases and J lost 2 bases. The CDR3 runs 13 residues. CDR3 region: CAWKRDRPYEQYF. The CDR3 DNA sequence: TGTGCCTGGAAACGGGACAGACCCTACGAGCAGTACTTC.